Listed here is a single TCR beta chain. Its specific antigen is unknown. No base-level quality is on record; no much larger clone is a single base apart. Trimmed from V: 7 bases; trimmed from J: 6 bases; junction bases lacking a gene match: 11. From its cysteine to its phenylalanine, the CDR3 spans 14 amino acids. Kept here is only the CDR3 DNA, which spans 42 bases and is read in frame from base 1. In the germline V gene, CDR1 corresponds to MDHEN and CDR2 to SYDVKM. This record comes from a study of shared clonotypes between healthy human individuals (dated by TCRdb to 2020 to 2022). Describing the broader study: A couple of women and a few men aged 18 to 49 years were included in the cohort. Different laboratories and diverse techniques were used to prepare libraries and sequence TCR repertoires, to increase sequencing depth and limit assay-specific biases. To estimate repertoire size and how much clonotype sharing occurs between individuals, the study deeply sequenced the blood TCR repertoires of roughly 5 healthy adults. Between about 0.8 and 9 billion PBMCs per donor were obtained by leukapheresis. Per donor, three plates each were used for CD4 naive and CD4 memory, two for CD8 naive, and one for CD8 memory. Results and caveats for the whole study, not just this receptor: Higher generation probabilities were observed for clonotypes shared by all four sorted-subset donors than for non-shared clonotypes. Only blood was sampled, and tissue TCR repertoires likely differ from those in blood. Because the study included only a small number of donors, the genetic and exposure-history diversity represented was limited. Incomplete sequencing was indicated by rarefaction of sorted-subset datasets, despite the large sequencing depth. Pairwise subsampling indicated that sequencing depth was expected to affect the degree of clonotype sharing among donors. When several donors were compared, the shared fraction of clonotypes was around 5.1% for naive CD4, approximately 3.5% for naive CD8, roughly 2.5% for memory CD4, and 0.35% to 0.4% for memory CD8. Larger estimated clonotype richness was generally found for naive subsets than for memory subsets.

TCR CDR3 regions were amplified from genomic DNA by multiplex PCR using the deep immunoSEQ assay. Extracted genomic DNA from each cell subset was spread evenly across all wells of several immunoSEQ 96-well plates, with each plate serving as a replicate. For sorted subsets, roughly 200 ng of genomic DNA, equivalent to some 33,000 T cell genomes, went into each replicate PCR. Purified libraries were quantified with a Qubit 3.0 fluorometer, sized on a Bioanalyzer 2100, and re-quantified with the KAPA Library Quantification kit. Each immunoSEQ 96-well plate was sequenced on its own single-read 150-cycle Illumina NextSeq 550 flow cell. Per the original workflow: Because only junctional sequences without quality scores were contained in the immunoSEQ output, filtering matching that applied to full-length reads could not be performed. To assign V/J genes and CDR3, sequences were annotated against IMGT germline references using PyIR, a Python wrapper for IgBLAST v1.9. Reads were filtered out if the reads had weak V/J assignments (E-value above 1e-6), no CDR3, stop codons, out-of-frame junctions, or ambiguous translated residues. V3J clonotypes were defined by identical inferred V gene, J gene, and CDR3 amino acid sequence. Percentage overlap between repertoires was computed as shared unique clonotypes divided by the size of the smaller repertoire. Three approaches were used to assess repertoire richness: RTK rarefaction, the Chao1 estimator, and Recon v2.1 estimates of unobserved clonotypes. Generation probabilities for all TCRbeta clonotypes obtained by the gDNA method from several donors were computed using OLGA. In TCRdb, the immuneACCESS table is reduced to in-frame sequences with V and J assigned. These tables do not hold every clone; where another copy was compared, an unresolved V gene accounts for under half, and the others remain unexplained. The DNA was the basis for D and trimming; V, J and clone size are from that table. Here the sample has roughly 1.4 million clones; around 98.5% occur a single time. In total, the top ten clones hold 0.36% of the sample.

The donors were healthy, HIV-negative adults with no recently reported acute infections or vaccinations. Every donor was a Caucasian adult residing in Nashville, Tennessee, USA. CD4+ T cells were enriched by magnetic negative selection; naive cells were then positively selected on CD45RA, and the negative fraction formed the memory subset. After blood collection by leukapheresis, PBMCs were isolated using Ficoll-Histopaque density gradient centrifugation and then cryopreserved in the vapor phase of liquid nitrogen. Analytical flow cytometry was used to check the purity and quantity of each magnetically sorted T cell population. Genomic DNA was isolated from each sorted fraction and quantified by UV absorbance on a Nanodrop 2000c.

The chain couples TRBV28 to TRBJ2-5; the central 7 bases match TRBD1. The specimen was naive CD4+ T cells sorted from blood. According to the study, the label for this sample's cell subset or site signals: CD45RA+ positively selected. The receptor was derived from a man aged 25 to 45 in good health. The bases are TGTGCCAGCAACTACATGGGACAGTTACAGACCCAGTACTTC. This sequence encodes CASNYMGQLQTQYF.